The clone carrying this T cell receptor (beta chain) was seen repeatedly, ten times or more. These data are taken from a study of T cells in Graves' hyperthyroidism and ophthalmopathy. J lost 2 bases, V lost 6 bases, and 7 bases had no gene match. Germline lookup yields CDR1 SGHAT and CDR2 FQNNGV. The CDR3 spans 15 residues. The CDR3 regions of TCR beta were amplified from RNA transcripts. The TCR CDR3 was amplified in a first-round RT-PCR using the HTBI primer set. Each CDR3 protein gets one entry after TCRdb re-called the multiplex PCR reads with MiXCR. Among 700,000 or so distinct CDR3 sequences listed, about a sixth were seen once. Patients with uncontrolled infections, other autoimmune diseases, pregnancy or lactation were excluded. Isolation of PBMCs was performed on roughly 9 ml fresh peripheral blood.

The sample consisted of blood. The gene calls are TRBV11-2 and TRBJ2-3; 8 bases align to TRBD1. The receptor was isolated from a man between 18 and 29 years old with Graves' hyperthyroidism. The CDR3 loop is CASRPGTGPTDTQYF. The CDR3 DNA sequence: TGTGCCAGCAGACCTGGGACAGGCCCCACAGATACGCAGTATTTT.